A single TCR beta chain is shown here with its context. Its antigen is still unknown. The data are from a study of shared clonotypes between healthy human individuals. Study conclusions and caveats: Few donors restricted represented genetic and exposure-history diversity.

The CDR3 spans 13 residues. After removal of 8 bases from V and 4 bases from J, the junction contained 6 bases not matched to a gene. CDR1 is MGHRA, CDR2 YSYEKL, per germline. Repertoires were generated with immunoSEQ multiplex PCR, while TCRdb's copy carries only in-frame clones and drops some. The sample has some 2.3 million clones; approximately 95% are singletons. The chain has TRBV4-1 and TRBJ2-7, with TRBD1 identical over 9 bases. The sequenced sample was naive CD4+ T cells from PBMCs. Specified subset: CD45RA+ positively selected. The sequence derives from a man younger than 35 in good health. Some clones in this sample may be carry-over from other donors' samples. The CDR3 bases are TGCGCCAGCGGACGGACAGGGGTGTACGAGCAGTACTTC. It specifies CASGRTGVYEQYF.